This TCR beta chain was identified in a study of blood T cell repertoires in COVID-19. The wider study: The United States, Italy and Spain were the sources of the acute and convalescent COVID-19 samples. In each case, the material was cDNA or gDNA derived from T cells, B-cell-depleted T cells, or PBMCs.

This clone was seen once. CDR1 and CDR2 from the germline V gene are ENHRY and SYGVKD. V dropped 2 bases and J dropped 2 bases, with 7 bases sitting between them. CDR3 length equals 13 residues. Some clones are missing from TCRdb's copy, which holds only in-frame ones; the method was immunoSEQ multiplex PCR. The sample includes 70,000 or so clones, around 77% seen only once; the top ten take roughly 9.7%. The V gene is TRBV10-3, the J gene TRBJ2-7; no clear D. The TCR comes from a human donor in a cohort sampled during active COVID-19. Input material: peripheral blood. CDR3 loop: CAISEARTYEQYF. Written as DNA, the CDR3 is TGTGCCATCAGTGAGGCCAGGACCTACGAGCAGTACTTC.